This TCR beta chain was sequenced in a study of T cells in Graves' hyperthyroidism and ophthalmopathy. Clinicians diagnosed patients from clinical symptoms, serum thyroxine and TRAb, thyroid ultrasound and orbital computed tomography. RNA transcripts provided the source from which TCR beta CDR3 regions were amplified. An initial round of RT-PCR targeting the TCR CDR3 relied on the HTBI primer set. TCRdb re-analysed the multiplex PCR reads in MiXCR, keeping a single row per CDR3 protein. The sample lists about 400,000 distinct CDR3 sequences, more than 13% occurring once. CDR1 is MGHDK and CDR2 is SYGVNS in the germline V gene. The CDR3 totals 14 residues. Deletions cut 5 bases from V and 3 bases from J, with 14 bases between.

The sample taken for sequencing was blood. This TCR came from a woman aged 25 to 45 with Graves' hyperthyroidism. The chain has TRBV25-1 and TRBJ2-7, with no clear D. The chain's CDR3 is CASSPRRALYEQYF. CDR3 in DNA: TGTGCCAGCAGTCCCCGAAGGGCTCTCTACGAGCAGTACTTC.